This TCR beta chain came from a study of T cell responses to AZD1222 COVID-19 vaccine. Study-level points and caveats: Nearly half of spike-specific TCRs reportedly target variant regions that are unmutated in the B.1.351 and B.1.1.7 variants. Spike-specific TCR repertoires showed rising breadth and depth after two AZD1222 doses.

About this clone: The target antigen is unknown.

Repertoires were generated with immunoSEQ multiplex PCR, while TCRdb's copy carries only in-frame clones and drops some. Seen here are more than 95,000 clones, about nine tenths observed once, and the top ten hold about 5%. This CDR3 comprises 16 residues. The ends lost 4 bases at V and 4 bases at J; junction bases unmatched: 7. This receptor was taken from an adult in good health. The chain carries TRBV5-3 and TRBJ2-1; 11 bases map to TRBD2. TRBV5-3 is noted as an ORF with a role that remains uncertain. Sequences were derived from peripheral blood, sampled on day 0 of AZD1222 vaccination. The CDR3 DNA reads as TGTGCCAGAAGCCACACTAGCGGGGGAACGTACAATGAGCAGTTCTTC. This sequence encodes CARSHTSGGTYNEQFF.